Listed here are 8 T cell receptor beta chains from one sample, sequenced in a study of cytomegalovirus exposure and HLA in healthy donors (dated by TCRdb to about 2017). Libraries were built with the immunoSEQ multiplex PCR assay. For the multiplex PCR, a mixture combining 60 forward primers for TCR Vbeta segments and 13 reverse primers for TCR Jbeta segments was used. Here the immuneACCESS table is served through TCRdb, limited to in-frame sequences with V and J called. Missing clones are a known gap in these copies; in checked studies unresolved V genes cover under half, and the rest lacks a known reason. The sample table contains approximately 90,000 clones; only one count was recorded for roughly three quarters of them. About 4% of the sample goes to the ten largest clones. The sequencing sample was made of PBMCs. The source is a man aged 25 to 45 in good health and CMV-seronegative.

This chain uses TRBV5-1 with TRBJ2-7, with 12 nucleotides matching TRBD2. Germline trimming cut 0 bases from V and 2 bases from J; bases unmatched to any gene: 12. This CDR3 region has 19 residues. Per germline, CDR1 SGHRS and CDR2 YFSETQ. CDR3 DNA: TGCGCCAGCAGCTTGGACCCTAGCGGGAGGGCCGGGTTGCCCTACGAGCAGTACTTC. It yields the protein CASSLDPSGRAGLPYEQYF.

This clone has just one count. The CDR3 nucleotides are TGTGCCAGTAGGGAGGAGGGGGCCTCTGGGGCCAACGTCCTGACTTTC. As protein: CASREEGASGANVLTF. The V and J genes are TRBV19 and TRBJ2-6; a possible D gene is TRBD1 (7 bases). V was clipped by 6 bases and J by 0 bases, with 12 bases between them. The CDR3 consists of 16 residues. Germline V gene lookup returns CDR1 LNHDA and CDR2 SQIVND (reference sequence).

The chain joins TRBV30 to TRBJ1-5, with 7 bases matching TRBD1. The J segment lost 7 bases and the V segment lost 2 bases, leaving 8 bases of the junction unmatched. There are 14 residues in the CDR3. Germline V lookup: CDR1 GTSNPN, CDR2 SVGIG (reference sequence). CDR3 sequence reads: CAWSLAGGGQPQHF. DNA of the CDR3: TGTGCCTGGAGTTTGGCAGGGGGTGGGCAGCCCCAGCATTTT.

This rearrangement joins TRBV29-1 to TRBJ2-5; 8 positions agree with TRBD1. V lost 6 bases and J lost 4; bases outside the gene matches: 10. This CDR3 contains 14 residues. Germline CDR1 is SQVTM and CDR2 is ANQGSEA. CDR3 amino acids: CSVRPRTGLETQYF. The CDR3 nucleotides are TGCAGCGTCCGTCCCCGGACAGGGTTAGAGACCCAGTACTTC.

This chain uses TRBV7-9 with TRBJ1-2; TRBD1 matches at 7 bases. Trimming removed 5 bases from V and 4 bases from J; junction bases left unmatched: 7. Germline V gene data show CDR1 as SEHNR and CDR2 as FQNEAQ (reference sequence). This CDR3 spans 14 amino acids. The CDR3: CASSQDRVGYGYTF. CDR3 in DNA: TGTGCCAGCAGCCAAGACAGGGTGGGCTATGGCTACACCTTC.

DNA of the CDR3: TGTGCCAGCAGCCCCGGACAGGCCCACGAGCAGTACTTC. This codes for CASSPGQAHEQYF. This chain connects TRBV6-6 to TRBJ2-5, with TRBD1 matching 7 bases. The DNA end is a closer match to TRBJ2-7, so the J assignment may be wrong. Germline CDR1 and CDR2: MNHNY and SVGAGI (reference sequence). The CDR3 runs 13 residues.

The V and J genes are TRBV19 and TRBJ2-7; possibly TRBD1 for D (5 bases). Germline V gene lookup returns CDR1 LNHDA and CDR2 SQIVND (reference sequence). The V gene lost 4 bases and the J gene lost 6 bases, with 13 bases spanning the gap. CDR3 size: 13 residues. The CDR3 sequence: CASSSQGGGEQYF. The CDR3 region has the DNA TGTGCCAGTAGTAGCCAGGGCGGCGGCGAGCAGTACTTC.

This chain links TRBV14 with TRBJ2-7; tentatively, D is TRBD1 (6 bases). Trimming took off 1 base at V and 0 bases at J, with 10 bases between the two ends. Germline V gives CDR1 SGHDN, CDR2 FVKESK. The CDR3 runs to 15 residues. In nucleotides, the CDR3 is TGTGCCAGCAGCCAAGGACAGGTTTACTCCTACGAGCAGTACTTC. Amino acids: CASSQGQVYSYEQYF.